The rows below give T cell receptor beta chains drawn from one sample of a study of T cells in Graves' hyperthyroidism and ophthalmopathy. TCRdb analysed the multiplex PCR reads with MiXCR anew, one entry per CDR3 protein. Of under 400,000 distinct CDR3 sequences listed, approximately 14% are singletons. The source material was blood. The source is a woman aged 55-69 years with Graves' ophthalmopathy. The conserved cysteine and the conserved F or W are not part of the CDR3 here. Fields, in order: J gene, V gene, D gene, CDR3 protein. A D gene is named only where the DNA matches it firmly.

TRBJ2-7 | TRBV20-1 | - | SARLAGKTYEQY
TRBJ1-4 | TRBV6-5 | - | ASSYSGPTNEKLF
TRBJ2-5 | TRBV20-1 | - | SLPRRGNQETQY
TRBJ2-5 | TRBV15 | - | ATSRTPGHDLSTQY
TRBJ2-3 | TRBV7-9 | TRBD2 | ASSPGGPSYRTDTQY
TRBJ2-5 | TRBV20-1 | TRBD1 | SARVVGGIETQY
TRBJ2-2 | TRBV7-2 | TRBD1 | ASSSRGQGNTGELF
TRBJ2-3 | TRBV11-2 | - | ASSSRTPDTQY
TRBJ2-1 | TRBV3-1 | TRBD2 | ASSQRDYSYNEQF
TRBJ1-1 | TRBV6-1 | - | ASSEGFGGLGEAF
TRBJ2-2 | TRBV27 | TRBD2 | ASSFSGSAGELF
TRBJ2-1 | TRBV29-1 | - | SVDFVGVNEQF
TRBJ2-5 | TRBV7-2 | TRBD1 | ASSPVLPGQVLETQY
TRBJ2-7 | TRBV28 | - | ASGAAGIRYEQY
TRBJ2-7 | TRBV4-1 | TRBD1 | ASSQSFLRDRPREQY
TRBJ1-4 | TRBV3-1 | - | ASSRLDKNEKLF
TRBJ2-2 | TRBV7-6 | - | ASSLARSSNTGELF
TRBJ2-1 | TRBV5-1 | - | ASSPSGQRSLGGNEQF
TRBJ2-7 | TRBV5-1 | TRBD2 | ASSLALAGYEQY
TRBJ2-3 | TRBV29-1 | - | SVMGGYLDTQY
TRBJ2-5 | TRBV30 | TRBD1 | AWSGKGQVKQETQY
TRBJ2-1 | TRBV12-3/TRBV12-4 | - | ASTLAGGGQSNEQF
TRBJ1-2 | TRBV24-1 | - | ATSDSGVNYGYT
TRBJ2-7 | TRBV14 | TRBD1 | ASSHRTGGVYEQY
TRBJ2-3 | TRBV5-5 | - | ASSAELGGAGADTQY
TRBJ2-2 | TRBV3-1 | TRBD2 | ASSQVAGENTGELF
TRBJ1-2 | TRBV6-4 | TRBD1 | ASSDRIGTGDYT
TRBJ2-2 | TRBV12-3/TRBV12-4 | TRBD1 | ASSPPGQLTGELF
TRBJ2-6 | TRBV6-1 | - | ASKGSGANVLT
TRBJ2-1 | TRBV14 | TRBD2 | ASSQAPGLAGSPSYNEQF
TRBJ1-1 | TRBV18 | - | ASSPRGGRRNTEAF
TRBJ2-6 | TRBV29-1 | - | SVNRAGANVLT
TRBJ2-3 | TRBV29-1 | - | SVLGTNRGTDTQY
TRBJ2-7 | TRBV5-1 | TRBD2 | ASSLASRTSRSYEQY
TRBJ1-1 | TRBV28 | - | ATRSGANTEAF
TRBJ2-5 | TRBV3-1 | TRBD2 | ASSQEGLAGGRETQY
TRBJ1-1 | TRBV6-1 | - | ASSAQAGGGETEVF
TRBJ1-3 | TRBV19 | - | ASSTVMSSGNTIY
TRBJ2-1 | TRBV20-1 | - | SASWVNEQF
TRBJ2-3 | TRBV10-1 | TRBD1 | ASSETGEYTQY
TRBJ2-7 | TRBV25-1 | TRBD2 | ASSVRVGTSSEQY
TRBJ1-4 | TRBV3-1 | TRBD1 | ASSQGQGLPSGLF
TRBJ2-7 | TRBV10-2 | - | ASSESMGETYYEQY
TRBJ2-1 | TRBV24-1 | TRBD2 | ATSDAGTSGIREQF
TRBJ1-2 | TRBV6-1 | - | ASSGRGEAGYT
TRBJ2-7 | TRBV19 | TRBD1 | ASSPPGQGGNEQY
TRBJ1-1 | TRBV2 | - | ASSEARENEAF
TRBJ2-1 | TRBV7-2 | - | ASSLGGGGPSSYNEQF
TRBJ2-1 | TRBV7-9 | TRBD2 | ASSLERGTSASVEQF
TRBJ1-6 | TRBV2 | - | ASKRGGSPLH
TRBJ2-1 | TRBV27 | - | ASSPMGGRYNEQF
TRBJ2-7 | TRBV29-1 | TRBD2 | SVVAGGPYEQY